Described below is a single TCR beta chain sequence and its context. The CDR3 contains 17 residues. The germline V gene has CDR1 LNHDA and CDR2 SQIVND (reference sequence). The V and J ends lost 0 bases and 7 bases respectively, with 19 bases between them. These data originate in a study of cytomegalovirus exposure and HLA in healthy donors. The primer mix had 60 Vbeta and 13 Jbeta primers. Per the authors' pipeline: A follow-up analysis tallied approximately 85 million unique TCR beta chains, roughly 11 million shared. Repertoires were generated with immunoSEQ multiplex PCR, while TCRdb's copy carries only in-frame clones and drops some. From that table come the V and J calls and clone size; the DNA was used to work out D and trimming. The sample consists of more than 150,000 clones, 81% of them appearing once.

Material: PBMCs. The chain links TRBV19 to TRBJ2-1; a possible D gene is TRBD1 (6 bases). This sequence originates from a woman between 25 and 40 years old in good health and CMV-seronegative. CDR3 protein: CASSIDRYRVFWNEQFF. The CDR3 nucleotides read TGTGCCAGTAGTATAGATAGGTACAGGGTGTTTTGGAATGAGCAGTTCTTC.